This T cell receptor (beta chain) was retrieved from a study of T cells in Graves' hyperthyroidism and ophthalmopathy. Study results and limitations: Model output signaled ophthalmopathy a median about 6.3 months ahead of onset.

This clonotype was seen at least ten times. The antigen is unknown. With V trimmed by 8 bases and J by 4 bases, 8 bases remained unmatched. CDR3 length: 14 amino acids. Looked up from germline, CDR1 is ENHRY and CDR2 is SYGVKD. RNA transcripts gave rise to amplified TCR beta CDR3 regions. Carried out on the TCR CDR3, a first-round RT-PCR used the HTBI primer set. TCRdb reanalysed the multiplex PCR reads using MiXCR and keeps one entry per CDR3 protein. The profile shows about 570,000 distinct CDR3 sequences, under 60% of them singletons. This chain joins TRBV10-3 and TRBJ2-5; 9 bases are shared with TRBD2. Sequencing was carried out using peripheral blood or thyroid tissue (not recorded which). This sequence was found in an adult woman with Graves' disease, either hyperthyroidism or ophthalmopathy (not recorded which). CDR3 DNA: TGTGCCATCGGTACTAGCGGGCGTAGAGAGACCCAGTACTTC. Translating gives CAIGTSGRRETQYF.